The 4 T cell receptor beta chains below come from one sample, sequenced in a study of PD-1 blockade in classical Hodgkin lymphoma. The time point: cycle 4 day 1 (C4D1), after less than seven weeks of nivolumab. Every patient relapsed after autologous stem cell transplantation, and brentuximab vedotin exposure varied. TCRdb keeps only in-frame clones here, not all; method: immunoSEQ multiplex PCR. Altogether tens of thousands of clones are present, nearly 90% being singletons, with the ten largest covering roughly 8%. The source material was peripheral blood mononuclear cells (PBMCs), sampled before the fourth cycle of nivolumab. These TCRs come from a human donor with classical Hodgkin lymphoma.

The rearrangement links TRBV28 to TRBJ1-5, with TRBD1 identical over 12 bases. Trimming cost V 5 bases and J 3 bases; bases outside gene matches: 8. Germline-derived CDR1 and CDR2 are MDHEN and SYDVKM. The CDR3 is made up of 17 amino acids. In DNA, the CDR3 is TGTGCCAGCAGTCATACCGGGACAGGGGGCCTCAATCAGCCCCAGCATTTT. Encoded protein: CASSHTGTGGLNQPQHF.

The chain carries TRBV5-1 and TRBJ1-1; the D gene is possibly TRBD1 (5 bases). V dropped 5 bases and J dropped 2 bases, with 22 bases sitting between them. The CDR3 consists of 17 residues. CDR1 is SGHRS and CDR2 is YFSETQ in the germline V gene. This chain's CDR3 is CASSFGRAGGPNTEAFF. The CDR3 coding sequence is TGCGCCAGCAGTTTCGGTAGGGCGGGGGGTCCTAACACTGAAGCTTTCTTT.

The V call is TRBV5-1, the J call TRBJ2-3; unclear D gene. V lost 2 bases and J 5 bases, leaving 3 bases between the germline ends. The CDR3 runs to 11 residues. Germline V lookup: CDR1 SGHRS, CDR2 YFSETQ. CDR3 residues: CASSLVDTQYF. The CDR3 region has the DNA TGCGCCAGCAGCTTAGTAGATACGCAGTATTTT.

The chain has TRBV5-5 and TRBJ1-2; the match to TRBD1 covers 7 bases. V shed 4 bases, J shed 8 bases, and the junction held 11 bases outside the gene matches. Germline CDR1 reads SGHKS; CDR2 reads YYEKEE (reference sequence). This CDR3 is built from 14 residues. Here the CDR3 DNA reads TGTGCCAGCAGCCGAGGTAGTCAGGGGGTAGGCTACACCTTC. Protein sequence: CASSRGSQGVGYTF.